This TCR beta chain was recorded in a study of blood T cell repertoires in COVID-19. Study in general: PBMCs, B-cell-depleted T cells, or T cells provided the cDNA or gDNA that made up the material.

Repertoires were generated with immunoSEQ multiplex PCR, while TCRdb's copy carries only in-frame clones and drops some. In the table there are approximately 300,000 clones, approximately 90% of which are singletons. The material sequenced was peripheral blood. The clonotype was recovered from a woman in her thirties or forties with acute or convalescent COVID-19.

The CDR3 DNA reads TGTGCCAGCAGCCATACTCGGAGCAGGGTTGATGAAGCTTTCTTT. Amino acids: CASSHTRSRVDEAFF. The chain joins TRBV14 to TRBJ1-1; maybe TRBD1 (5 bases). The germline V gene has CDR1 SGHDN and CDR2 FVKESK. V lost 3 bases to trimming and J lost 7 bases, with 18 bases between them. The CDR3 has 15 residues.